A single sample gave rise to the 26 T cell receptor beta chains below, sequenced in a study of beta chain features in type 1 diabetes. Isolated RNA was reverse transcribed in full, so expressed TCRB transcripts were sequenced. Clones were sequenced by immunoSEQ multiplex PCR, and TCRdb holds only the in-frame ones, with some missing. The sample includes 500,000 to 700,000 clones, 15% to 17% of them seen just once. Specimen: naive CD4+ T cells from blood. The origin of the receptors is a man aged 18 to 29 in good health.

This clone was counted only a few times. Other DNA sequences within the sample encode an identical CDR3. The rearrangement joins TRBV7-3 to TRBJ2-1, with D unresolved. The germline gives CDR1 SGHTA, CDR2 FQGTGA. This CDR3 contains 13 residues. V lost 2 bases, J lost 5 bases, and 7 bases lay in between. The CDR3, as DNA: TGTGCCAGCAGCTTATCCCGGAACAATGAGCAGTTCTTC. Translation gives CASSLSRNNEQFF.

CDR3 loop: CASSIERTAYGYTF. CDR3 bases: TGTGCCAGTAGTATAGAGAGGACAGCCTATGGCTACACCTTC. This chain links TRBV19 with TRBJ1-2, with D perhaps TRBD1 (6 bases). Germline V gives CDR1 LNHDA, CDR2 SQIVND (reference sequence). V was clipped by 0 bases and J by 4 bases, with 9 bases between them. CDR3 size: 14 residues. Variable domain in full (rest from reference TRBV19 and TRBJ1-2): DGGITQSPKYLFRKEGQNVTLSCEQNLNHDAMYWYRQDPGQGLRLIYYSQIVNDFQKGDIAEGYSVSREKKESFPLTVTSAQKNPTAFYLCASSIERTAYGYTFGSGTRLTVV.

The chain links TRBV5-1 to TRBJ2-7, with a weak D call TRBD2 (6 bases). Germline CDR1 is SGHRS and CDR2 is YFSETQ. This CDR3 is 15 amino acids long. Between the trimmed V and J ends, which lost 1 base and 5 bases, there was a span of 16 bases. The CDR3 nucleotides read TGCGCCAGCAGCTTGTTACTAGCCAGAGAGGACGAGCAGTACTTC. Protein: CASSLLLAREDEQYF.

This rearrangement joins TRBV18 to TRBJ1-1; D possibly corresponds to TRBD1 (6 bases). V lost 5 bases and J lost 0, with 19 bases in between. CDR1 is KGHSH, CDR2 LQKENI, per germline. The CDR3 sequence is 17 residues long. The CDR3 region has the DNA TGTGCCAGCTCAACCCTCACAGGGATCCCCTTGAACACTGAAGCTTTCTTT. As protein: CASSTLTGIPLNTEAFF.

This sequence joins TRBV19 and TRBJ2-3, with a possible D match to TRBD1 (5 bases). Trimming cost V 10 bases and J 6 bases, with 26 bases left between them. Germline V gives CDR1 LNHDA, CDR2 SQIVND (reference sequence). CDR3 length: 16 amino acids. CDR3 coding DNA: TGTGCCACCTCAGGGCTGAGGAATTGGGGAAGTGATACGCAGTATTTT. Protein product: CATSGLRNWGSDTQYF.

This clone turned up a few times. The rearrangement links TRBV9 to TRBJ2-3, with D possibly being TRBD1 (5 bases). In germline, CDR1 is SGDLS, CDR2 YYNGEE. The V end lost 3 bases, the J end lost 1 base, and 12 bases lay between the germline ends. The length of the CDR3 is 15 residues. The CDR3 sequence: CASSEGNAGTDTQYF. CDR3 coding DNA: TGTGCCAGCAGCGAGGGGAATGCAGGCACAGATACGCAGTATTTT.

There are a few counts of this clone. CDR3 DNA sequence: TGTGCCAGCAGCCGACTTCTGGTGACAGGGGGCATAAACACCGGGGAGCTGTTTTTT. Encoded protein: CASSRLLVTGGINTGELFF. This chain connects TRBV14 to TRBJ2-2, with TRBD1 identical over 10 bases. V lost 4 bases and J lost 2; bases outside the gene matches: 13. Germline CDR1 and CDR2: SGHDN and FVKESK. This CDR3 spans 19 amino acids. The entire variable domain, with the rest obtained from reference TRBV14 and TRBJ2-2, is as follows: EAGVTQFPSHSVIEKGQTVTLRCDPISGHDNLYWYRRVMGKEIKFLLHFVKESKQDESGMPNNRFLAERTGGTYSTLKVQPAELEDSGVYFCASSRLLVTGGINTGELFFGEGSRLTVL.

This clone was recorded a few times. V and J are TRBV7-3 and TRBJ2-1; D unclear. CDR3 size: 14 residues. Germline CDR1 is SGHTA and CDR2 is FQGTGA. Trimming cost V 3 bases and J 6 bases, with 12 bases left between them. This CDR3 is CASSLQAAGNEQFF. In DNA form, the CDR3 reads TGTGCCAGCAGCTTGCAGGCGGCTGGCAATGAGCAGTTCTTC. Drawing the rest from reference TRBV7-3 and TRBJ2-1, the complete variable domain is GAGVSQTPSNKVTEKGKYVELRCDPISGHTALYWYRQSLGQGPEFLIYFQGTGAADDSGLPNDRFFAVRPEGSVSTLKIQRTERGDSAVYLCASSLQAAGNEQFFGPGTRLTVL.

The V call is TRBV28, the J call TRBJ1-2; TRBD1 matches at 10 bases. The V gene end was trimmed by 5 bases and the J gene end by 3 bases; junction bases not matched to a gene: 6. The CDR3 spans 15 residues. Germline CDR1 and CDR2: MDHEN and SYDVKM. CDR3 DNA sequence: TGTGCCAGCAGTCCGGGGACAGGGGAGGACTATGGCTACACCTTC. Translated: CASSPGTGEDYGYTF.

This chain links TRBV7-9 with TRBJ1-2; TRBD1 aligns across 7 bases. Germline CDR1 is SEHNR and CDR2 is FQNEAQ (reference sequence). CDR3 size: 13 residues. The ends lost 5 bases at V and 2 bases at J; junction bases unmatched: 2. The CDR3 DNA sequence: TGTGCCAGCAGCCCGGGACAGAACTATGGCTACACCTTC. This codes for CASSPGQNYGYTF.

This clone showed up just a few times. The gene calls are TRBV21-1 and TRBJ1-1; the D call of TRBD1 is as the table states it, not checked on the DNA. TRBV21-1 is annotated as a pseudogene. The CDR3 is 12 residues long. The CDR3 sequence is CASSTGLAEAFF. CDR3 nucleotides: TGTGCCAGCTCTACAGGGTTGGCTGAAGCTTTCTTT.

This clone showed up just a few times. The sample has other DNA sequences that encode this CDR3 too. This chain connects TRBV18 to TRBJ1-1, with a possible D match to TRBD1 (6 bases). The CDR3 is 14 residues long. V was shortened by 5 bases and J by 0 bases, with 10 bases between the two germline ends. Looked up from germline, CDR1 is KGHSH and CDR2 is LQKENI. This CDR3 is CASSTGPMNTEAFF. The CDR3 DNA is TGTGCCAGCTCAACAGGGCCTATGAACACTGAAGCTTTCTTT.

The chain carries TRBV30 and TRBJ2-1; D ambiguous. Germline CDR1 is GTSNPN and CDR2 is SVGIG (reference sequence). V shed 4 bases and J shed 0 bases, with 10 bases lying between them. The length of the CDR3 is 14 residues. As DNA, the CDR3 is TGTGCCTGGACCATAAGGAGCTCCTACAATGAGCAGTTCTTC. Amino acids: CAWTIRSSYNEQFF.

The rearrangement uses TRBV9 and TRBJ1-3, with D possibly being TRBD1 (6 bases). V lost 0 bases, J lost 4 bases, and 14 bases lay in between. This CDR3 comprises 16 residues. Per germline, CDR1 SGDLS and CDR2 YYNGEE. CDR3 in DNA: TGTGCCAGCAGCGTAGACGGGGGGCGAAAAGGAAACACCATATATTTT. It specifies CASSVDGGRKGNTIYF. The full variable domain, with the rest looked up from reference TRBV9 and TRBJ1-3, is DSGVTQTPKHLITATGQRVTLRCSPRSGDLSVYWYQQSLDQGLQFLIQYYNGEERAKGNILERFSAQQFPDLHSELNLSSLELGDSALYFCASSVDGGRKGNTIYFGEGSWLTVV.

This clone was observed a handful of times. V usage is TRBV11-1 and J usage is TRBJ2-3; TRBD1 agrees at 9 bases. CDR3 length: 17 residues. Unmatched junction bases numbered 11, after V lost 4 bases and J lost 3 bases. CDR1 is SGHAT, CDR2 FQDESV, per germline (reference sequence). Written as DNA, the CDR3 is TGTGCCAGCAGCTCCCGAATCGGACAGGGGAAGACAGATACGCAGTATTTT. Encoded protein: CASSSRIGQGKTDTQYF.

The chain links TRBV23-1 to TRBJ2-5, with 8 bases lining up with TRBD2. TRBV23-1 is known as an ORF, though its function is uncertain. The CDR3 spans 17 residues. Trimming at V came to 0 bases and at J to 5 bases, leaving 11 bases not matched to a gene. CDR3 nucleotide sequence: TGCGCCAGCAGTCAATCTATAGGGACTATAGCGGGGGAGACCCAGTACTTC. It codes for CASSQSIGTIAGETQYF.

The sample holds a few counts of this clone. The gene calls are TRBV4-2 and TRBJ2-1, with 8 bases fitting TRBD2. CDR3 length: 16 amino acids. The J segment lost 1 base and the V segment lost 2 bases, leaving 4 bases of the junction unmatched. Germline assignment: CDR1 LGHNA and CDR2 YNFKEQ. Here the CDR3 reads CASSQPGTRSYNEQFF. As DNA, the CDR3 is TGTGCCAGCAGCCAACCCGGGACTAGGTCCTACAATGAGCAGTTCTTC.

This clone was seen only a few times. V usage is TRBV29-1 and J usage is TRBJ2-1; 12 nucleotides line up with TRBD2. The germline gives CDR1 SQVTM, CDR2 ANQGSEA. This CDR3 comprises 19 residues. The V segment lost 4 bases and the J segment 0 bases; nucleotides outside the gene matches: 13. The CDR3 protein is CSVARRLAGAPSSYNEQFF. The CDR3 DNA reads TGCAGCGTTGCGCGCAGACTAGCGGGGGCCCCTAGCTCCTACAATGAGCAGTTCTTC.

In its sample, this clone was seen a few times. CDR3 DNA sequence: TGTGCCAGCAGTGCCCTACTCTTCACAGATACGCAGTATTTT. Its translation: CASSALLFTDTQYF. The chain carries TRBV2 and TRBJ2-3; D not resolved. CDR1 SNHLY and CDR2 FYNNEI come from the germline V gene. The V end was cut by 4 bases, the J end by 2 bases, with 10 bases between. This CDR3 has 14 amino acids.

V usage is TRBV7-9 and J usage is TRBJ1-1, with a possible D match to TRBD1 (6 bases). V shed 2 bases and J shed 4 bases, with 14 bases lying between them. Germline lookup yields CDR1 SEHNR and CDR2 FQNEAQ (reference sequence). CDR3 length: 15 residues. CDR3 residues: CASSLIPGAGTEAFF. The DNA for the CDR3 is TGTGCCAGCAGCTTAATCCCAGGGGCGGGCACTGAAGCTTTCTTT.

This clone was seen more than once but under ten times. This chain links TRBV7-9 with TRBJ1-2, with 11 nucleotides matching TRBD1. CDR3 length equals 17 residues. J lost 4 bases, V lost 4 bases, and 11 bases had no gene match. Germline V lookup: CDR1 SEHNR, CDR2 FQNEAQ (reference sequence). CDR3 protein: CASSSGTGGREGYGYTF. CDR3 coding DNA: TGTGCCAGCAGCTCGGGGACAGGGGGACGAGAGGGCTATGGCTACACCTTC.

The chain is built from TRBV6-4 and TRBJ2-6, with TRBD1 identical over 12 bases. Germline V CDR1 and CDR2: MRHNA, SNTAGT. With V trimmed by 6 bases and J by 4 bases, 7 bases remained unmatched. This CDR3 is built from 17 residues. Written as DNA, the CDR3 is TGTGCCAGCAGCAGAGGGACAGGGGGCGTAGGGGCCAACGTCCTGACTTTC. Its protein is CASSRGTGGVGANVLTF.

This clone was seen a few times. The chain combines TRBV7-2 with TRBJ2-4, with D unresolved. This CDR3 comprises 13 residues. V was trimmed by 0 bases and J by 9 bases, leaving 9 bases between them. CDR1 SGHTA and CDR2 FQGNSA come from the germline V gene. CDR3 sequence: CASSLAEGSIQYF. The CDR3 DNA reads as TGTGCCAGCAGCTTAGCGGAAGGTAGCATTCAGTACTTC.

This clone was detected only a few times. V gene TRBV18 combines with J gene TRBJ2-5; D gene unclear. Trimming took 4 bases from V and 2 from J, leaving 8 bases between them. Germline V gene data show CDR1 as KGHSH and CDR2 as LQKENI. CDR3 length: 13 residues. In DNA form, the CDR3 reads TGTGCCAGCTCACAAGTACAACAAGAGACCCAGTACTTC. Protein: CASSQVQQETQYF.

The chain uses TRBV5-1 and TRBJ2-1, with D perhaps given as TRBD1 or TRBD2 (5 bases each). The ends were cut back, 2 bases at V and 5 bases at J, with 26 bases in the middle. CDR1 and CDR2 (germline): SGHRS, YFSETQ. CDR3 length: 19 amino acids. CDR3 sequence: CASSFAGIPFASRNNEQFF. CDR3 coding DNA: TGCGCCAGCAGCTTTGCAGGGATCCCCTTTGCTAGCCGTAACAATGAGCAGTTCTTC.

The V gene is TRBV30, the J gene TRBJ2-3; D call uncertain. Germline values: CDR1 GTSNPN, CDR2 SVGIG (reference sequence). V dropped 1 base and J dropped 0 bases, with 8 bases sitting between them. The CDR3 consists of 14 residues. As DNA, the CDR3 is TGTGCCTGGAGTGACCGGTCTAGCACAGATACGCAGTATTTT. It specifies CAWSDRSSTDTQYF.